This entry features one TCR beta chain sequence. Germline V gives CDR1 MNHEY, CDR2 SVGAGI. The V segment lost 6 bases and the J segment 8 bases; nucleotides outside the gene matches: 10. The CDR3 covers 14 residues. The data originate from a study of cytomegalovirus exposure and HLA in healthy donors. The PCR was carried out with 60 Vbeta primers and 13 Jbeta primers. Produced via immunoSEQ multiplex PCR; TCRdb's table is partial and in-frame only. The record lists 85,000 or so clones, of which the ten most abundant hold 1.1%. This receptor was identified in a woman aged 25 to 39 in good health and CMV-seronegative. This rearrangement joins TRBV6-5 to TRBJ2-1; 7 nucleotides line up with TRBD2. Sequencing was done on a sample of PBMCs. The CDR3 loop reads CASSRSAGVDEQFF. The DNA for the CDR3 is TGTGCCAGCAGCCGTTCGGCGGGGGTGGATGAGCAGTTCTTC.